One TCR beta chain is described in this entry. Its target is unknown. This sample was taken from a study of beta chain features in type 1 diabetes. Every bit of the isolated RNA underwent reverse transcription, so sequencing read expressed TCRB transcripts. Here immunoSEQ multiplex PCR was the method, and the copy in TCRdb shows in-frame clones only, minus some. The sample records around 170,000 clones, approximately 9.1% being singletons. Study-level points and caveats: Shorter TCRB CDR3s, moderately but significantly so, were found in Type 1 diabetes patients in all four CD4+ subsets.

Losses at the gene ends were 4 bases for V and 8 bases for J; bases not matched to a gene: 8. CDR1 and CDR2 (germline): MNHNS, SASEGT. CDR3 length: 15 residues. The gene calls are TRBV6-1 and TRBJ1-4, with 9 nucleotides matching TRBD1. Sequences were obtained from central memory CD4+ T cells from blood. This clonotype was sampled from a woman younger than 45 with type 1 diabetes. The CDR3, as DNA: TGTGCCAGCAGTGTTCGACAGGGGGGTGGAGAAAAACTGTTTTTT. Amino acid sequence: CASSVRQGGGEKLFF.